This T cell receptor beta chain was obtained from a study of beta chain features in type 1 diabetes. The germline gives CDR1 SGHTA, CDR2 FQGNSA. CDR3 length: 14 residues. Trimming took 5 bases from V and 13 from J, leaving 21 bases between them. What was sequenced were expressed TCRB transcripts, since all of the isolated RNA had been reverse transcribed. Assay: immunoSEQ multiplex PCR; the TCRdb copy retains only in-frame clones and omits some. The sample contains roughly 140,000 clones, about 44% of which appear only once. The TCR originated in a man aged 18-30 years in good health. The V call is TRBV7-2, the J call TRBJ2-1; D possibly corresponds to TRBD2 (6 bases). The sequenced material came from Tregs from blood. The CDR3 bases are TGTGCCAGCAGCGCCCCCCGGAGCGGGTGGGTTCAGTTCTTC. This encodes CASSAPRSGWVQFF.